This T cell receptor beta chain is from a study of cytomegalovirus exposure and HLA in healthy donors. General study results and limits: Reportedly, HLA-A and HLA-B alleles of most subjects were accurately predicted from TCR beta.

Use of 60 Vbeta and 13 Jbeta primers characterized the PCR. Generated by immunoSEQ multiplex PCR, the TCRdb table keeps only in-frame clones and is missing some. The sample includes 130,000 or so clones, around 75% seen only once; the top ten take roughly 10%. It was healthy bone marrow donors who served as donors. Details on this clone: The antigen remains unidentified.

This CDR3 is built from 16 residues. Trimming pared 0 bases from V and 3 bases from J, leaving 15 bases between. Germline CDR1 reads MNHEY; CDR2 reads SVGAGI. The sample taken for sequencing was PBMCs. The rearrangement joins TRBV6-5 to TRBJ2-7; maybe TRBD1 (6 bases). This clonotype was sampled from a woman aged 50 to 60 in good health and CMV-seropositive. CDR3 bases: TGTGCCAGCAGTTACTCGAGGGCAGGGGCCCTCTACGAGCAGTACTTC. Encoded protein: CASSYSRAGALYEQYF.